This T cell receptor (beta chain) came from a study of vaccination effects on CD4 cells after COVID-19. Regarding this clone: What it binds is unknown.

Study findings and constraints: Vaccine- and infection-induced clones showed marked clonal contraction late following vaccination.

ViraFEST used viral peptide pools to expand antigen-specific CD4+ T cells before sequencing. Culturing for about 9 days preceded CD4+ T cell isolation. The vaccine recipients had no prior SARS-CoV-2 infection, with negative nucleocapsid antibodies. The data were produced by immunoSEQ multiplex PCR, yet TCRdb's version contains in-frame clones alone and is incomplete. The sample yields about 41,000 clones, more than 65% seen once. The source material was CD4+ T cells from PBMCs cultured with HCoV-NL63 spike peptides, sampled before COVID-19 vaccination. This sequence originates from a human donor who received a COVID-19 vaccine.

The CDR3 DNA reads as TGCGCCAGCAGCTTGGATATAAGCGGGGGGGGAGAGACCCAGTACTTC. It codes for CASSLDISGGGETQYF. The rearrangement joins TRBV5-1 to TRBJ2-5; TRBD2 matches 10 bases. From germline, CDR1 is SGHRS and CDR2 YFSETQ. Trimming at V came to 0 bases and at J to 4 bases, leaving 6 bases not matched to a gene. There are 16 residues in the CDR3.